These T cell receptor beta chains were read from a single sample in a study of control samples from healthy donors and cancer patients. This table comes from immunoSEQ multiplex PCR, and its TCRdb copy is limited to in-frame clones, with some not included. The sample contains under 70,000 clones, about 96% of which appear only once. Sequences were obtained from blood. The receptors shown here come from a woman aged 18-29 years in good health. Both conserved end residues are part of each CDR3. Fields, in order: clone size, J gene, V gene, D gene, CDR3 DNA, CDR3 protein. The D gene is left open where the match is weak. A clone size is listed for some rows: how often the clone was seen (once, few, many), or a class if it is expanded.

NA TRBJ2-1 TRBV30 NA TGTGCCTGGAACCCGGATTATGGAGGGGTCGATGAGCAGTTCTTC CAWNPDYGGVDEQFF
NA TRBJ1-2 TRBV5-8 TRBD1 TGTGCCAGCAGCTTGTATCGGACAGGGGGTAACTATGGCTACACCTTC CASSLYRTGGNYGYTF
NA TRBJ2-7 TRBV5-4 NA TGTGCCAGCAGCACCGACCCGGACGGATACTCCTACGAGCAGTACTTC CASSTDPDGYSYEQYF
NA TRBJ2-1 TRBV5-1 NA TGCGCCAGCAGCTTGTTTGGTCGGGCCCGGGATGAGCAGTTCTTC CASSLFGRARDEQFF
NA TRBJ1-1 TRBV18 NA TGTGCCAGCTCACCACCCGACACCACGATGAACACTGAAGCTTTCTTT CASSPPDTTMNTEAFF
NA TRBJ2-3 TRBV9 TRBD2 TGTGCCAGCAGCGTGGGAACGGGGGGGTCAACGCAGTATTTT CASSVGTGGSTQYF
once TRBJ1-2 TRBV15 NA TGTGCCACCAGCAGAGACCGGGGATCTAACTATGGCTACACCTTC CATSRDRGSNYGYTF
NA TRBJ1-5 TRBV6-4 NA TGTGCCAGCAGCACCACAGGTTTTAGCAATCAGCCCCAGCATTTT CASSTTGFSNQPQHF
NA TRBJ1-4 TRBV6-6 TRBD1 TGTGCCAGCAGTTCCCGACAGGGGGCGGTGAAACTGTTTTTT CASSSRQGAVKLFF
NA TRBJ2-7 TRBV6-2/TRBV6-3 TRBD2 TGTGCCAGCAGTACGGACCGACTAGCGGGGATTTACGAGCAGTACTTC CASSTDRLAGIYEQYF
NA TRBJ1-1 TRBV7-2 NA TGTGCCAGCAAATCCCACGTCACTGAAGCTTTCTTT CASKSHVTEAFF
NA TRBJ1-2 TRBV18 NA TGTGCCAGCTCACCCCCGATCTCGGGACGCGGGGGCTACACCTTC CASSPPISGRGGYTF
NA TRBJ2-3 TRBV7-9 TRBD2 TGTGCCAGCAGCCAATATGGACTAGCGGATACAGATACGCAGTATTTT CASSQYGLADTDTQYF
NA TRBJ2-4 TRBV7-9 NA TGTGCCAGCAGCTCAAAGCCTACACCCCCATTATACGGCAAAAACATTCAGTACTTC CASSSKPTPPLYGKNIQYF
NA TRBJ2-7 TRBV7-9 NA TGTGCCAGCAGCGGGATTCAGAGCTCCTACGAGCAGTACTTC CASSGIQSSYEQYF
NA TRBJ2-1 TRBV7-2 TRBD2 TGTGCCAGCAGCTCAAGGACGGGGGGATATGAGCAGTTCTTC CASSSRTGGYEQFF
NA TRBJ2-5 TRBV5-1 TRBD1 TGCGCCAGCAGCTTGTACAGGGGGCAAGAGACCCAGTACTTC CASSLYRGQETQYF
NA TRBJ1-2 TRBV7-9 NA TGTGCCAGCAGCTCAAGGGCAGGGAACTATGGCTACACCTTC CASSSRAGNYGYTF
NA TRBJ2-2 TRBV7-3 TRBD1 TGTGCCAGCAGCTCGCGGACAGGGGGATCGGCCGGGGAGCTGTTTTTT CASSSRTGGSAGELFF
once TRBJ2-1 TRBV7-3 TRBD2 TGTGCCAGCAGCCTTCGACTAGCGGGGTCTGGTGAGCAGTTCTTC CASSLRLAGSGEQFF
NA TRBJ2-1 TRBV3-1/TRBV3-2 NA TGTGCCAGCAGCCAAGATAGGGGAAGATACAATGAGCAGTTCTTC CASSQDRGRYNEQFF
NA TRBJ2-2 TRBV5-1 NA TGCGCCAGCAGCTCCTCTTTGCAGGGAGGATCCGGGGAGCTGTTTTTT CASSSSLQGGSGELFF
NA TRBJ1-1 TRBV3-1/TRBV3-2 TRBD1 TGTGCCAGCAGACAGGGGAGAGCTATGAACACTGAAGCTTTCTTT CASRQGRAMNTEAFF
NA TRBJ2-5 TRBV6-2/TRBV6-3 NA TGTGCCAGCGGTTCGGCGGGGGCTATCGAAGAGACCCAGTACTTC CASGSAGAIEETQYF
NA TRBJ1-2 TRBV6-2/TRBV6-3 TRBD1 TGTGCCAGCAGTTCATGGGACAGCTATGGCTACACCTTC CASSSWDSYGYTF
NA TRBJ1-2 TRBV11-2 TRBD1 TGTGCCAGCAGCCCGGACAGGGGGGGCTACACCTTC CASSPDRGGYTF
few TRBJ1-2 TRBV2 NA TGTGCCAGCAGTGGAAAGGGCACAGGGTATGGCTACACCTTC CASSGKGTGYGYTF
NA TRBJ1-6 TRBV18 NA TGTGCCAGCTCACCAGGGGCCGGGGGGTCACCCCTCCACTTT CASSPGAGGSPLHF
NA TRBJ2-3 TRBV29-1 TRBD2 TGCAGCGTTTCCGACGGACTAGCAGGACGAAATACGCAGTATTTT CSVSDGLAGRNTQYF
NA TRBJ1-3 TRBV7-2 TRBD1 TGTGCCAGCAGGTCTGACAGGGGGCTTGGAAACACCATATATTTT CASRSDRGLGNTIYF
NA TRBJ1-5 TRBV28 NA TGTGCCAGCAGTTTATCCTACAGGAATAGCAATCAGCCCCAGCATTTT CASSLSYRNSNQPQHF
NA TRBJ1-4 TRBV28 TRBD1 TGTGCCAGCAGTTTAGCAGGGGGTTGGGAAAAACTGTTTTTT CASSLAGGWEKLFF
NA TRBJ2-1 TRBV5-6 TRBD2 TGTGCCAGCAGCTATCTAGCGGGGAGTAATGAGCAGTTCTTC CASSYLAGSNEQFF
NA TRBJ1-2 TRBV11-2 NA TGTGCCAGCAGCCCCGGTGGGGGAGGATATGGCTACACCTTC CASSPGGGGYGYTF
NA TRBJ1-1 TRBV7-8 NA TGTGCCAGCAGCTTAAGCGTTGGGGGGACTGAAGCTTTCTTT CASSLSVGGTEAFF
once TRBJ1-5 TRBV25-1 NA TGTGCCAGCAGTGCCCCGGGACCGAGCAATCAGCCCCAGCATTTT CASSAPGPSNQPQHF
NA TRBJ1-1 TRBV6-1 NA TGTGCCAGCAGTGAATCCTTGAACACTGAAGCTTTCTTT CASSESLNTEAFF
NA TRBJ2-5 TRBV7-3 NA TGTGCCAGCAGCTTAAGTGGAGGGGAGGTAGAGACCCAGTACTTC CASSLSGGEVETQYF
NA TRBJ2-7 TRBV27 NA TGTGCCAGCAGTTTAACACTCACTAGCAACGAGCAGTACTTC CASSLTLTSNEQYF
NA TRBJ2-1 TRBV5-1 NA TGCGCCAGCAGCTTGAGTCAGGAGCAGTTCTTC CASSLSQEQFF
NA TRBJ2-7 TRBV9 TRBD2 TGTGCCAGCAGCTTCGAATCGACTAGCCCAACCCCCGAGCAGTACTTC CASSFESTSPTPEQYF
NA TRBJ1-3 TRBV7-9 NA TGTGCCAGCACCACTCCCCGGACGACGGAAAACACCATATATTTT CASTTPRTTENTIYF
NA TRBJ1-1 TRBV11-3 TRBD1 TGTGCCAGCAGCTTTGGACAGGGGGGAATGAACACTGAAGCTTTCTTT CASSFGQGGMNTEAFF
NA TRBJ1-3 TRBV7-9 NA TGTGCCAGCAGCTTACGTGAAAACACCATATATTTT CASSLRENTIYF
NA TRBJ2-5 TRBV9 NA TGTGCCAGCTCGTCAGGGGGGGCAGGAGGAGAGACCCAGTACTTC CASSSGGAGGETQYF
NA TRBJ2-3 TRBV5-1 NA TGCGCCAGCGGGATCGGGGGGCGACGCACAGATACGCAGTATTTT CASGIGGRRTDTQYF
NA TRBJ2-3 TRBV18 TRBD1 TGTGCCAGCTCACCCGGGACAGGGACGACAGATACGCAGTATTTT CASSPGTGTTDTQYF
NA TRBJ2-1 TRBV7-3 NA TGTGCCAGCAGCCCCACTCTTGACTACAATGAGCAGTTCTTC CASSPTLDYNEQFF
NA TRBJ2-5 TRBV5-1 NA TGCGCCAGCAGTTGGGATTCGGAGACCCAGTACTTC CASSWDSETQYF